There are a few counts of the clone carrying this T cell receptor (beta chain). TCRdb re-analysed the RT-PCR reads in MiXCR, keeping a single row per CDR3 protein. This table has approximately 200,000 distinct CDR3 sequences, 12% to 15% appearing once. This entry belongs to a study of patients and donors after allogeneic stem cell transplantation. The source material was blood, either unsorted or a sorted T cell fraction (not recorded which). The clonotype originates from a human donor who was either an allogeneic HSCT recipient or a stem cell or donor lymphocyte infusion donor (not recorded which). It is not recorded whose cells these are; they may come from a transplant donor.

The CDR3: CASSPDGGSTEAFF. The DNA for the CDR3 is TGTGCCAGCTCACCCGACGGAGGGAGCACTGAAGCTTTCTTT. The V gene is TRBV18, the J gene TRBJ1-1; no definite D call. Germline V gene data show CDR1 as KGHSH and CDR2 as LQKENI. The length of the CDR3 is 14 residues. V lost 3 bases and J lost 4, with 12 bases in between.